This section outlines one TCR beta chain sequence together with its context. Its antigen remains unidentified. Genes here carry mouse names. The CDR3 goes on 1 residue after the read ends, and that part is filled in from the germline J gene. This CDR3 is 16 amino acids long. From germline, CDR1 is GKSSPN and CDR2 SITVG. The V gene end was trimmed by 0 bases and the J gene end by 3 bases; junction bases not matched to a gene: 4. The data are from a study of tissue T cells after allogeneic stem cell transplantation. Study-wide points: Alloreactivity or antigen specificity of tissue TCRs was not determined; some clones might be host cells. TCR repertoires tracked anatomic similarity, regardless of disease or transplant status.

The data were produced by immunoSEQ multiplex PCR, yet TCRdb's version contains in-frame clones alone and is incomplete. This sample carries tens of thousands of clones, around 70% of them seen once, and the ten largest clones take around 0.66%. The sequencing sample was made of spleen. This receptor was identified in a female BALB/c mouse in good health. For the strain, the MHC haplotype given is H2-d. The V gene is TRBV31, the J gene TRBJ2-1, with 11 bases fitting TRBD2. The chain's CDR3 is CAWSLGGTGGYAEQFF. The sequenced part of the CDR3 DNA is TGTGCCTGGAGTCTAGGAGGGACTGGGGGCTATGCTGAGCAGTTC.